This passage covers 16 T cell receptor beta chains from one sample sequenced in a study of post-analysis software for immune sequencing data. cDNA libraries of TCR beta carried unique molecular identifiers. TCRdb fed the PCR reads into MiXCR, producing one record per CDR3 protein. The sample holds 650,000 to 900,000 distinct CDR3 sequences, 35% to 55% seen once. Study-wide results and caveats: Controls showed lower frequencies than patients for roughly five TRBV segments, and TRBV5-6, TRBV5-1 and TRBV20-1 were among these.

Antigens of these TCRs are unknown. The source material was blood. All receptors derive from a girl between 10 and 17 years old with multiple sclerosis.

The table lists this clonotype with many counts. CDR3 amino acids: CASSSRGQETQYF. CDR3 nucleotide sequence: TGTGCCAGCAGTTCCCGCGGGCAAGAGACCCAGTACTTC. The rearrangement uses TRBV12-3 or TRBV12-4 and TRBJ2-5; TRBD2 might be the D (5 bases). Trimming stripped 4 bases from V and 2 bases from J, with 8 bases between. This CDR3 has 13 residues.

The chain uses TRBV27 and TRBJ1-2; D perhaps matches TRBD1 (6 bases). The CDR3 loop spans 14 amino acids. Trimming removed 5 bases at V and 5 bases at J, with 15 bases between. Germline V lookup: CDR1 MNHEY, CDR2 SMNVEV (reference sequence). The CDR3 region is CASSHRQGPYGYTF. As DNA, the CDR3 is TGTGCCAGCAGTCACCGGCAGGGGCCTTATGGCTACACCTTC.

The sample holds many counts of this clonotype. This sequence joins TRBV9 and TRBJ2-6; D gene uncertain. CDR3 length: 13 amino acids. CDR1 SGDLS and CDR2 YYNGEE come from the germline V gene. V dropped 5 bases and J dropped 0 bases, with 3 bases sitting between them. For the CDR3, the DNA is TGTGCCAGCAGGGGCTCTGGGGCCAACGTCCTGACTTTC. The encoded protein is CASRGSGANVLTF. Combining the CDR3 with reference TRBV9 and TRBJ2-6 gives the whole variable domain DSGVTQTPKHLITATGQRVTLRCSPRSGDLSVYWYQQSLDQGLQFLIQYYNGEERAKGNILERFSAQQFPDLHSELNLSSLELGDSALYFCASRGSGANVLTFGAGSRLTVL.

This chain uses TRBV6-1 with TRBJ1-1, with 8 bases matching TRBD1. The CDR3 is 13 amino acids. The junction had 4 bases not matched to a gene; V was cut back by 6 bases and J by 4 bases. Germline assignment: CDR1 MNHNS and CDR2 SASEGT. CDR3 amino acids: CASSTGTGTEAFF. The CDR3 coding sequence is TGTGCCAGCAGCACCGGGACAGGCACTGAAGCTTTCTTT.

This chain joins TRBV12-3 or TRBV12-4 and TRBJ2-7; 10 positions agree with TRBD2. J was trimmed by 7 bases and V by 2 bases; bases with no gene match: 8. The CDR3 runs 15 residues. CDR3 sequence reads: CASSLIASGRGEQYF. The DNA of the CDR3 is TGTGCCAGCAGTTTAATTGCTAGCGGGAGAGGGGAGCAGTACTTC.

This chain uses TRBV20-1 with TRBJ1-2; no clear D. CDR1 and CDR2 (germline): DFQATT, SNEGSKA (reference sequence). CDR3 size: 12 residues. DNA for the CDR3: TGCAGGGCAGTTCCCCCTAACTATGGCTACACCTTC. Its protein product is CRAVPPNYGYTF.

CDR3 protein: CASRPEQGLVFNPTEAFF. As DNA, the CDR3 is TGTGCCAGCAGGCCAGAACAGGGTCTGGTCTTTAATCCCACTGAAGCTTTCTTT. V usage is TRBV6-2 or TRBV6-3 and J usage is TRBJ1-1, with D perhaps TRBD1 (6 bases). The germline V gene encodes CDR1 MNHEY and CDR2 SVGEGT. The V end was cut by 6 bases, the J end by 4 bases, with 27 bases between. This CDR3 comprises 18 residues.

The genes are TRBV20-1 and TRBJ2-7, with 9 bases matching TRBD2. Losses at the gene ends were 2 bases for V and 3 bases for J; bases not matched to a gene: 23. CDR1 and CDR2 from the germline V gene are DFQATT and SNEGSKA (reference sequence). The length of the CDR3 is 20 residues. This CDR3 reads CSARPTKGEPGLAYVYEQYF. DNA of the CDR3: TGCAGTGCTAGACCAACAAAAGGGGAACCGGGACTAGCCTACGTCTACGAGCAGTACTTC.

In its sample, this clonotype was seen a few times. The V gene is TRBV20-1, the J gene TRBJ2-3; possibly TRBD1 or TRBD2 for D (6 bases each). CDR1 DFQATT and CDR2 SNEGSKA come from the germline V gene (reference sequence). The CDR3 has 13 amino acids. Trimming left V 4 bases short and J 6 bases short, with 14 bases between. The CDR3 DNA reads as TGCAGTGCTATCGAGAGGGGGGTGGATACGCAGTATTTT. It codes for CSAIERGVDTQYF.

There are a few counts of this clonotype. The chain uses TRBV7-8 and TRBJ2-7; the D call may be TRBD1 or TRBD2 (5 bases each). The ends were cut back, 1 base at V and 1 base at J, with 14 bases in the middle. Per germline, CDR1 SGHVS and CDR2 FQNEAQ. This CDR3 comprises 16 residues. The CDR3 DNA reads TGTGCCAGCAGCTTAGATGGGGACCAAGGTTCCTACGAGCAGTACTTC. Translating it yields CASSLDGDQGSYEQYF.

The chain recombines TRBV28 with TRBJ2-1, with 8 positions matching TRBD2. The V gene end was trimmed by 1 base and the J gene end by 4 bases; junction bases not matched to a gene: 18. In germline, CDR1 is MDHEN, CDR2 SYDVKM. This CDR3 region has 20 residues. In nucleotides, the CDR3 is TGTGCCAGCAGTTTATCTCCGCGAACTAGCGGACATCGATATTACAATGAGCAGTTCTTC. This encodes CASSLSPRTSGHRYYNEQFF.

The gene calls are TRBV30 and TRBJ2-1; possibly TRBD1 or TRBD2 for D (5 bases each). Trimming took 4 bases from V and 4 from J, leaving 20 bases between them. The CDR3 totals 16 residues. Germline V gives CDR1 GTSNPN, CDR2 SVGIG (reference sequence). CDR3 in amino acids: CAWTGTDVRNYNEQFF. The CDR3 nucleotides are TGTGCCTGGACCGGGACGGACGTTCGGAATTACAATGAGCAGTTCTTC.

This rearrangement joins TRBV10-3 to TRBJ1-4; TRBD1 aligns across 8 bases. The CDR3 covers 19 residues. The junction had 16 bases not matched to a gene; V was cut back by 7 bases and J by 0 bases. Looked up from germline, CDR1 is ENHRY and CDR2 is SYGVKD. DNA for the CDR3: TGTGCCATCAACCCCCGGAACTTACAGGGGGAGTCAACTAATGAAAAACTGTTTTTT. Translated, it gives CAINPRNLQGESTNEKLFF.

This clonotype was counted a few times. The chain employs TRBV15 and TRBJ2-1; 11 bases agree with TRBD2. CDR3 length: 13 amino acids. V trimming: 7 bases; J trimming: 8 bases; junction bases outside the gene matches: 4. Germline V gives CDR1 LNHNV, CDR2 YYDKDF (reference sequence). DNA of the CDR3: TGTGCCACCAACATAGCGGGAGGGGATGAGCAGTTCTTC. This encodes CATNIAGGDEQFF. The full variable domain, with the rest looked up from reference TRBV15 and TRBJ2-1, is DAMVIQNPRYQVTQFGKPVTLSCSQTLNHNVMYWYQQKSSQAPKLLFHYYDKDFNNEADTPDNFQSRRPNTSFCFLDIRSPGLGDTAMYLCATNIAGGDEQFFGPGTRLTVL.

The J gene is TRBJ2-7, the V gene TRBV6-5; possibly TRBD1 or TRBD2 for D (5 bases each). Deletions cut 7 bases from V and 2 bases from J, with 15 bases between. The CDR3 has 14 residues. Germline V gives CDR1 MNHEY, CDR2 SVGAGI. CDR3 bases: TGTGCCAGCAAAGGGGAGACAGAGGCCTACGAGCAGTACTTC. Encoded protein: CASKGETEAYEQYF.

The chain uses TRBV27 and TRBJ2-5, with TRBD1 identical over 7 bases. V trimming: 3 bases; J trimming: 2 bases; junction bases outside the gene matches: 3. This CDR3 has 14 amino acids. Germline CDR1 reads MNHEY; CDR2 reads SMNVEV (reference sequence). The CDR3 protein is CASSFRRGQETQYF. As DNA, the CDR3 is TGTGCCAGCAGTTTCCGCAGGGGGCAAGAGACCCAGTACTTC.